The clone carrying this TCR beta chain has just a few counts. Its antigen is as yet unknown. The data originate from a study of CD8 T cells in ankylosing spondylitis. General study points: Reportedly, disease-linked clones are significantly enriched in ankylosing spondylitis patients' matched synovial fluid.

Quantitative 5'-RACE with molecular barcodes produced the TCR beta libraries. TCRdb re-called the 5' RACE reads through MiXCR, storing one row per CDR3 protein. The table includes about 130,000 distinct CDR3 sequences, 7.3% detected once. Germline V gene sequence: CDR1 SEHNR, CDR2 FQNEAQ (reference sequence). There are 14 residues in the CDR3. Losses at the gene ends were 4 bases for V and 2 bases for J; bases not matched to a gene: 3. Material: blood, either unsorted or a sorted T cell fraction (not recorded which). The sequence came from a female donor with ankylosing spondylitis or in good health (not recorded which). V gene TRBV7-9 combines with J gene TRBJ1-2; 8 bases match TRBD1. The CDR3 region has the DNA TGTGCCAGCAGCTCCTGGACAGGGAACTATGGCTACACCTTC. Protein sequence: CASSSWTGNYGYTF.